These 30 T cell receptor beta chains came from one sample sequenced in a study of vaccination effects on CD4 cells after COVID-19. Viral peptide pool expansion of antigen-specific CD4+ T cells preceded sequencing in the ViraFEST assay. Subsequent to a culture period of less than twelve days, CD4+ T cells were isolated. The study found no prior SARS-CoV-2 infection in the vaccine recipients, who tested negative for nucleocapsid antibodies. What these receptors recognize is not known. TCRdb's copy holds only in-frame clones and misses some; the assay was immunoSEQ multiplex PCR. Of around 25,000 clones detected, about three quarters appear once; the ten largest clones hold 5%. Here the sequenced sample was CD4+ T cells from PBMCs cultured with SARS-CoV-2 spike peptides, taken before COVID-19 vaccination. These receptors all stem from a human donor who received a COVID-19 vaccine.

This chain connects TRBV2 to TRBJ2-2; no definite D call. The CDR3 extends over 15 amino acids. Trimming cost V 5 bases and J 2 bases, with 12 bases left between them. CDR1 is SNHLY and CDR2 is FYNNEI in the germline V gene. The CDR3 DNA reads as TGTGCCAGCAGTTTGACATCATCAAACACCGGGGAGCTGTTTTTT. This translates into CASSLTSSNTGELFF.

This clone was picked up a small number of times. The CDR3, as DNA: TGCGCCAGCAGCTTGGAGTACGGGGGTTATAATTCACCCCTCCACTTT. Protein: CASSLEYGGYNSPLHF. The rearrangement links TRBV5-1 to TRBJ1-6; D is perhaps TRBD1 (5 bases). Trimming shortened V by 0 bases and J by 4 bases, and 11 bases separated the two germline ends. Germline CDR1 is SGHRS and CDR2 is YFSETQ. The CDR3 has 16 residues.

This sequence joins TRBV18 and TRBJ2-1; D is uncertain. CDR3 length: 15 residues. CDR1 and CDR2 (germline): KGHSH, LQKENI. Trimming shortened V by 2 bases and J by 5 bases, and 13 bases separated the two germline ends. The CDR3 coding sequence is TGTGCCAGCTCACCAAACCCCCGGCAGCACAATGAGCAGTTCTTC. This encodes CASSPNPRQHNEQFF.

The rearrangement joins TRBV6-5 to TRBJ1-6; no firm D call. The V end lost 2 bases, the J end lost 6 bases, and 11 bases lay between the germline ends. This CDR3 is built from 15 residues. Per the germline V gene, CDR1 is MNHEY and CDR2 is SVGAGI. CDR3 in DNA: TGTGCCAGCAGTTACGACTGGACGGGTAATTCACCCCTCCACTTT. Its translation is CASSYDWTGNSPLHF.

This chain uses TRBV10-3 with TRBJ1-2; TRBD1 is a possible D gene (6 bases). V was pared by 3 bases and J by 4 bases, with 12 bases between. Germline V gene data show CDR1 as ENHRY and CDR2 as SYGVKD. The CDR3 has 14 residues. The CDR3 protein is CAISEPDSSYGYTF. Here the CDR3 DNA reads TGTGCCATCAGTGAACCGGACAGCTCCTATGGCTACACCTTC.

V is TRBV5-6 and J is TRBJ1-3; 8 nucleotides match TRBD1. V lost 4 bases to trimming and J lost 5 bases; unmatched junction nucleotides: 14. In germline, CDR1 is SGHDT, CDR2 YYEEEE. This CDR3 comprises 17 residues. CDR3 DNA: TGTGCCAGCAGCCTGGGACAGGAAGGGGTTAGAAGAAACACCATATATTTT. Its protein product is CASSLGQEGVRRNTIYF.

The rearrangement links TRBV9 to TRBJ2-5; D gene ambiguous. Germline V gene data show CDR1 as SGDLS and CDR2 as YYNGEE. The CDR3 covers 13 residues. The V and J ends lost 0 bases and 3 bases respectively, with 6 bases between them. CDR3 in amino acids: CASSVVAEETQYF. The CDR3 bases are TGTGCCAGCAGCGTAGTGGCAGAAGAGACCCAGTACTTC.

The chain employs TRBV10-3 and TRBJ2-5; 7 bases are a match to TRBD1. The CDR3 has 14 residues. V was pared by 6 bases and J by 3 bases, with 7 bases of the junction left unmatched. Germline V gene data show CDR1 as ENHRY and CDR2 as SYGVKD. The CDR3 region is CAIRTTGDEETQYF. The DNA of the CDR3 is TGTGCCATCAGGACTACAGGGGACGAAGAGACCCAGTACTTC.

This chain joins TRBV6-5 and TRBJ1-1; 7 positions match TRBD1. V lost 7 bases to trimming and J lost 3 bases; unmatched junction nucleotides: 8. The germline gives CDR1 MNHEY, CDR2 SVGAGI. This CDR3 contains 14 residues. CDR3 in DNA: TGTGCCAGCACAAAGGGGGCGGGGGACACTGAAGCTTTCTTT. This sequence encodes CASTKGAGDTEAFF.

V and J are TRBV6-4 and TRBJ2-3; maybe TRBD2 (5 bases). This CDR3 contains 16 residues. Trimming left V 3 bases short and J 2 bases short, with 15 bases between. From germline, CDR1 is MRHNA and CDR2 SNTAGT. The CDR3 DNA is TGTGCCAGCAGTGAGATGAGCGGAGCTTCCACAGATACGCAGTATTTT. Protein: CASSEMSGASTDTQYF.

The chain is built from TRBV12-3 or TRBV12-4 and TRBJ1-6, with TRBD1 matching 8 bases. The CDR3 spans 12 residues. V trimming: 6 bases; J trimming: 12 bases; junction bases outside the gene matches: 4. The CDR3 DNA reads as TGTGCCAGCAGCACGGACAGGGAACCCCTCCACTTT. Its protein product is CASSTDREPLHF.

CDR3 DNA sequence: TGTGCCAGCAGCCAATTCGGACAGGGGGGTAATGAAAAACTGTTTTTT. It is translated as CASSQFGQGGNEKLFF. This sequence joins TRBV3-1 (or the pseudogene TRBV3-2) and TRBJ1-4; 10 nucleotides line up with TRBD1. The germline CDR1 and CDR2 sequences are LGHDT and YNNKEL (reference sequence). Losses at the gene ends were 2 bases for V and 4 bases for J; bases not matched to a gene: 4. This CDR3 has 16 residues.

There are a few counts of this clone. The rearrangement links TRBV19 to TRBJ1-2; TRBD1 agrees at 10 bases. The CDR3 runs 15 residues. Germline V gives CDR1 LNHDA, CDR2 SQIVND (reference sequence). V lost 6 bases to trimming and J lost 4 bases; unmatched junction nucleotides: 8. This chain's CDR3 is CASSPDRGRSYGYTF. As DNA, the CDR3 is TGTGCCAGTAGCCCAGACAGGGGGCGATCCTATGGCTACACCTTC.

J is TRBJ2-5 and V is TRBV6-5; tentatively, D is TRBD1 (6 bases). The V end was cut by 5 bases, the J end by 4 bases, with 14 bases between. Germline assignment: CDR1 MNHEY and CDR2 SVGAGI. CDR3 length equals 14 residues. Here the CDR3 reads CASSLIQGRETQYF. As DNA, the CDR3 is TGTGCCAGCAGTCTTATACAGGGTAGAGAGACCCAGTACTTC.

V usage is TRBV7-8 and J usage is TRBJ1-6, with D unclear. The CDR3 runs 15 residues. Germline values: CDR1 SGHVS, CDR2 FQNEAQ. Trimming removed 3 bases from V and 10 bases from J, with 16 bases in between. The CDR3 sequence is CASSFPSGVGSPLHF. The CDR3 DNA reads TGTGCCAGCAGCTTCCCGAGCGGGGTTGGGTCACCCCTCCACTTT. The full variable domain, its missing parts supplied by reference TRBV7-8 and TRBJ1-6, is GAGVSQSPRYKVAKRGQDVALRCDPISGHVSLFWYQQALGQGPEFLTYFQNEAQLDKSGLPSDRFFAERPEGSVSTLKIQRTQQEDSAVYLCASSFPSGVGSPLHFGNGTRLTVT.

This chain joins TRBV18 and TRBJ1-2, with 7 bases fitting TRBD1. J gave up 3 bases and V 6 bases, and 7 bases lay outside the gene matches. CDR1 and CDR2 from the germline V gene are KGHSH and LQKENI. There are 14 residues in the CDR3. DNA for the CDR3: TGTGCCAGCTCTCCCGACAGGGAGTACTATGGCTACACCTTC. Translating gives CASSPDREYYGYTF.

The chain recombines TRBV2 with TRBJ2-3, with 7 bases identical to TRBD2. This CDR3 has 14 amino acids. Trimming removed 4 bases from V and 3 bases from J; junction bases left unmatched: 4. Germline V CDR1 and CDR2: SNHLY, FYNNEI. The CDR3 nucleotides read TGTGCCAGCAGTGGGGCGGGGGAAACAGATACGCAGTATTTT. Residues: CASSGAGETDTQYF.

In this sample, this clone turned up a few times. The chain links TRBV2 to TRBJ1-4; 7 positions agree with TRBD1. The CDR3 runs 13 residues. The trim removed 6 bases at V and 7 bases at J, leaving 5 bases unmatched. Per the germline V gene, CDR1 is SNHLY and CDR2 is FYNNEI. The CDR3, as DNA: TGTGCCAGCAGCGCTGACAGGGTTGAAAAACTGTTTTTT. Its translation is CASSADRVEKLFF.

This clone appeared a few times. The chain is built from TRBV5-1 and TRBJ1-1; 7 bases map to TRBD1. The germline V gene has CDR1 SGHRS and CDR2 YFSETQ. J lost 4 bases, V lost 4 bases, and 7 bases had no gene match. This CDR3 comprises 14 residues. CDR3 DNA sequence: TGCGCCAGCAGCGGCCGACAGGGTACCACTGAAGCTTTCTTT. It codes for CASSGRQGTTEAFF.

The chain uses TRBV7-8 and TRBJ2-3; D gene unclear. The CDR3 length is 12 residues. Trimming removed 8 bases at V and 5 bases at J, with 11 bases between. Germline-derived CDR1 and CDR2 are SGHVS and FQNEAQ. The DNA of the CDR3 is TGTGCCAGCGGCCTCTTGAGAGATACGCAGTATTTT. Its translation is CASGLLRDTQYF.

The chain combines TRBV10-2 with TRBJ2-7, with TRBD1 matching over 10 bases. Germline V gene lookup returns CDR1 WSHSY and CDR2 SAAADI. The V segment lost 3 bases and the J segment 7 bases; nucleotides outside the gene matches: 6. The CDR3 runs 14 residues. CDR3 amino acids: CASSERTGGREQYF. The CDR3 DNA reads TGCGCCAGCAGTGAAAGGACAGGGGGACGGGAGCAGTACTTC.

The rearrangement uses TRBV14 and TRBJ2-3, with 8 nucleotides matching TRBD2. Looked up from germline, CDR1 is SGHDN and CDR2 is FVKESK. J gave up 1 base and V 4 bases, and 4 bases lay outside the gene matches. The CDR3 totals 15 residues. CDR3 nucleotides: TGTGCCAGCAGCCCGGGAGGGGCTGGCACAGATACGCAGTATTTT. It translates to CASSPGGAGTDTQYF.

The rearrangement joins TRBV5-1 to TRBJ2-7, with D perhaps assigned TRBD1 or TRBD2 (5 bases each). CDR3 length: 17 residues. V was cut by 4 bases and J by 2 bases, with 22 bases left in between. Germline CDR1 SGHRS, CDR2 YFSETQ. The CDR3 here is CASSVDPGPNSPYEQYF. The CDR3 coding sequence is TGCGCCAGCAGCGTTGACCCGGGGCCCAACTCGCCCTACGAGCAGTACTTC.

This clone was picked up a small number of times. This chain connects TRBV19 to TRBJ2-7; TRBD1 aligns across 7 bases. Germline-derived CDR1 and CDR2 are LNHDA and SQIVND (reference sequence). The CDR3 runs to 14 residues. The V and J ends lost 9 bases and 6 bases, in that order; junction bases with no gene match: 14. CDR3 in amino acids: CASRDRRGPSEQYF. The CDR3 coding sequence is TGTGCCAGCAGGGACAGAAGGGGGCCGTCCGAGCAGTACTTC.

The V call is TRBV7-9, the J call TRBJ2-5, with D maybe TRBD2 (6 bases). The CDR3 is 14 amino acids. The germline CDR1 and CDR2 sequences are SEHNR and FQNEAQ (reference sequence). The V end was cut by 2 bases, the J end by 4 bases, with 11 bases between. CDR3: CASSLFGGPETQYF. CDR3 nucleotides: TGTGCCAGCAGCTTATTCGGGGGTCCAGAGACCCAGTACTTC. Drawing the rest from reference TRBV7-9 and TRBJ2-5, the complete variable domain is DTGVSQNPRHKITKRGQNVTFRCDPISEHNRLYWYRQTLGQGPEFLTYFQNEAQLEKSRLLSDRFSAERPKGSFSTLEIQRTEQGDSAMYLCASSLFGGPETQYFGPGTRLLVL.

The V call is TRBV7-2, the J call TRBJ2-1; D remains unclear. V was trimmed by 0 bases and J by 9 bases, leaving 15 bases between them. Germline V gene sequence: CDR1 SGHTA, CDR2 FQGNSA. The CDR3 consists of 15 residues. This CDR3 is CASSLAWLDWSEQFF. As DNA, the CDR3 is TGTGCCAGCAGCTTAGCTTGGCTAGATTGGAGTGAGCAGTTCTTC.

This chain joins TRBV6-4 and TRBJ2-3; unclear D gene. Germline assignment: CDR1 MRHNA and CDR2 SNTAGT. With 0 bases removed from V and 4 bases from J, the gap between germline ends came to 8 bases. The CDR3 loop spans 14 amino acids. This CDR3 is CASSDSIGADTQYF. CDR3 coding DNA: TGTGCCAGCAGTGACTCGATCGGCGCAGATACGCAGTATTTT.

The chain recombines TRBV9 with TRBJ1-1, with unresolved D. The CDR3 has 13 residues. The germline V gene encodes CDR1 SGDLS and CDR2 YYNGEE. The germline V and J ends were trimmed by 4 bases and 5 bases, with 12 bases remaining between them. DNA of the CDR3: TGTGCCAGCAGCCCCCTCCCGGAGACTGAAGCTTTCTTT. Protein product: CASSPLPETEAFF.

The chain carries TRBV5-1 and TRBJ2-1, with D maybe TRBD1 (6 bases). CDR1 is SGHRS, CDR2 YFSETQ, per germline. The ends were cut back, 4 bases at V and 1 base at J, with 9 bases in the middle. The CDR3 length is 14 residues. CDR3 protein: CASSVGQSYNEQFF. For the CDR3, the DNA is TGCGCCAGCAGCGTGGGACAATCCTACAATGAGCAGTTCTTC.

This clone was detected only a few times. The chain combines TRBV12-5 with TRBJ2-2, with 13 bases identical to TRBD2. V shed 5 bases, J shed 7 bases, and the junction held 19 bases outside the gene matches. The CDR3 is made up of 20 amino acids. Germline V lookup: CDR1 LGHNT, CDR2 FRNRAP. CDR3 residues: CASGGNPGLAGIREGGELFF. CDR3 nucleotide sequence: TGTGCTAGTGGTGGAAATCCGGGACTAGCGGGAATAAGGGAAGGCGGGGAGCTGTTTTTT.